This T cell receptor (beta chain) was observed in a study of shared clonotypes between healthy human individuals. This CDR3 has 11 residues. Trimming shortened V by 3 bases and J by 4 bases, and 7 bases separated the two germline ends. Germline CDR1 and CDR2: GTSNPN and SVGIG (reference sequence). Whole-study results and caveats: Enrolling few donors narrowed the genetic and exposure-history diversity that was represented.

Running of the assay took place at deep level. The repertoire was sequenced with immunoSEQ multiplex PCR; TCRdb's copy has only in-frame clones and lacks some. The sample records about 700,000 clones, roughly 94% being singletons. For this clone: The antigen is not known.

Naive CD8 cells lacked CD45RO, underwent positive selection for CCR7 and left out terminally differentiated effector memory CD45RA+ cells. Sequencing was carried out using naive CD8+ T cells sorted from blood. This receptor was identified in a man aged 25 to 45 in good health. The chain carries TRBV30 and TRBJ2-7; D not certain. The CDR3 nucleotides are TGTGCCTGGAGAGTAAAATACGAGCAGTACTTC. Its protein product is CAWRVKYEQYF.